These 15 T cell receptor beta chains were sequenced from one sample in a study of Tregs in tolerant kidney transplant recipients. Sequencing was performed with immunoSEQ multiplex PCR; in TCRdb, only in-frame clones are kept and a portion is missing. The data show about 83,000 clones, more than 95% seen once. Source: CD4+ T cells from blood, taken before the transplant. The receptor source for this set is a human donor who received a combined kidney and bone marrow transplant.

V is TRBV7-2 and J is TRBJ1-5; 10 bases line up with TRBD1. This CDR3 spans 15 amino acids. Trimming at V came to 5 bases and at J to 0 bases, leaving 1 base not matched to a gene. Germline V lookup: CDR1 SGHTA, CDR2 FQGNSA. CDR3 amino acids: CASSRDRGSNQPQHF. In DNA, the CDR3 is TGTGCCAGCAGCCGGGACAGGGGTAGCAATCAGCCCCAGCATTTT.

This chain's CDR3 is CASSWGGTGGYEQYF. Here the CDR3 DNA reads TGTGCCAGCAGCTGGGGGGGGACAGGGGGGTACGAGCAGTACTTC. The chain has TRBV28 and TRBJ2-7; 11 bases agree with TRBD1. J lost 4 bases, V lost 6 bases, and 8 bases had no gene match. Germline values: CDR1 MDHEN, CDR2 SYDVKM. CDR3 length equals 15 residues.

This chain uses TRBV13 with TRBJ2-5; D may be TRBD2 (6 bases). Germline V lookup: CDR1 PRHDT, CDR2 FYEKMQ (reference sequence). Trimming left V 5 bases short and J 7 bases short, with 23 bases between. The length of the CDR3 is 16 residues. The chain's CDR3 is CASSQSLASGSWTQYF. Written as DNA, the CDR3 is TGTGCCAGCAGCCAAAGTCTAGCGAGCGGATCTTGGACCCAGTACTTC.

The chain links TRBV7-2 to TRBJ1-2; 9 bases align to TRBD1. Trimming cost V 5 bases and J 7 bases; bases outside gene matches: 11. Per germline, CDR1 SGHTA and CDR2 FQGNSA. This CDR3 is built from 15 residues. The CDR3: CASSPDRDRVGGYTF. CDR3 in DNA: TGTGCCAGCAGCCCCGACCGGGACAGGGTTGGTGGCTACACCTTC.

The rearrangement joins TRBV2 to TRBJ2-2, with 8 bases lining up with TRBD2. The CDR3 spans 15 residues. Looked up from germline, CDR1 is SNHLY and CDR2 is FYNNEI. Trimming removed 6 bases from V and 4 bases from J; junction bases left unmatched: 7. This chain's CDR3 is CASSGTRRFTGELFF. The CDR3 region has the DNA TGTGCCAGCAGCGGGACTAGGCGCTTCACCGGGGAGCTGTTTTTT. The variable domain in full, with the rest retrieved from reference TRBV2 and TRBJ2-2, is EPEVTQTPSHQVTQMGQEVILRCVPISNHLYFYWYRQILGQKVEFLVSFYNNEISEKSEIFDDQFSVERPDGSNFTLKIRSTKLEDSAMYFCASSGTRRFTGELFFGEGSRLTVL.

J is TRBJ1-6 and V is TRBV5-6; a weak D match, TRBD1 (6 bases). The CDR3 totals 17 residues. Germline CDR1 SGHDT, CDR2 YYEEEE. V was pared by 1 base and J by 3 bases, with 14 bases between. The CDR3 coding sequence is TGTGCCAGCAGCTTGACCCTACAGGGTGTCTATAATTCACCCCTCCACTTT. This codes for CASSLTLQGVYNSPLHF.

The rearrangement uses TRBV6-1 and TRBJ2-1, with TRBD1 matching 8 bases. V shed 0 bases, J shed 4 bases, and the junction held 8 bases outside the gene matches. The CDR3 covers 17 residues. Germline-derived CDR1 and CDR2 are MNHNS and SASEGT. CDR3 DNA sequence: TGTGCCAGCAGTGAAGCCCCTCCCGGGACAGGTTACAATGAGCAGTTCTTC. Translation: CASSEAPPGTGYNEQFF.

Concerning this clone: Different DNA sequences within this sample yield the same CDR3. This rearrangement joins TRBV6-5 to TRBJ2-5; TRBD1 might be the D (5 bases). Germline CDR1 reads MNHEY; CDR2 reads SVGAGI. Between the trimmed V and J ends, which lost 2 bases and 3 bases, there was a span of 7 bases. CDR3 length: 13 residues. The DNA of the CDR3 is TGTGCCAGCAGTTACGGCAGGGAAGAGACCCAGTACTTC. It is translated as CASSYGREETQYF.

This chain joins TRBV19 and TRBJ2-3, with 7 bases aligning to TRBD2. Germline V gives CDR1 LNHDA, CDR2 SQIVND (reference sequence). V shed 5 bases and J 3 bases; nucleotides not matched to a gene: 5. This CDR3 spans 14 amino acids. CDR3 sequence (DNA): TGTGCCAGTAGTTCACCGGGACTAACAGATACGCAGTATTTT. It specifies CASSSPGLTDTQYF.

The count of this clone is one. The chain uses TRBV11-3 and TRBJ1-3, with D tentatively TRBD1 (6 bases). Germline lookup yields CDR1 SGHNT and CDR2 YENEEA. Trimming cost V 5 bases and J 0 bases, with 11 bases left between them. The CDR3 runs 15 residues. CDR3 protein: CASSRTGNSGNTIYF. The CDR3 DNA is TGTGCCAGCAGCCGAACAGGGAACTCTGGAAACACCATATATTTT.

The CDR3 coding sequence is TGTGCCAGCAGCTGGGAGGGGGAGGAGACCCAGTACTTC. It translates to CASSWEGEETQYF. This chain links TRBV11-3 with TRBJ2-5; TRBD2 is a possible D gene (7 bases). From germline, CDR1 is SGHNT and CDR2 YENEEA. V lost 4 bases to trimming and J lost 5 bases, with 11 bases between them. The CDR3 extends over 13 amino acids.

The V call is TRBV12-5, the J call TRBJ1-1; 7 nucleotides line up with TRBD1. Germline V lookup: CDR1 LGHNT, CDR2 FRNRAP. The V segment lost 7 bases and the J segment 5 bases; nucleotides outside the gene matches: 10. The CDR3 is made up of 14 amino acids. The CDR3 region is CASANQGERTEAFF. CDR3 DNA: TGTGCTAGTGCCAACCAGGGGGAGAGGACTGAAGCTTTCTTT.

This sequence joins TRBV7-3 and TRBJ2-7, with a weak D call TRBD1 (5 bases). CDR1 and CDR2 from the germline V gene are SGHTA and FQGTGA. V lost 2 bases, J lost 7 bases, and 12 bases lay in between. The CDR3 is 13 amino acids. CDR3 DNA sequence: TGTGCCAGCAGCTTAGATGTGGGGCAGGAGCAGTACTTC. It yields the protein CASSLDVGQEQYF.

The V gene is TRBV5-4, the J gene TRBJ2-3; TRBD2 matches 8 bases. Germline-derived CDR1 and CDR2 are SGHNT and YYREEE (reference sequence). This CDR3 contains 14 residues. V was clipped by 2 bases and J by 4 bases; unmatched bases: 3. CDR3 amino acids: CASSLAGDADTQYF. The CDR3 DNA is TGTGCCAGCAGCTTAGCGGGAGACGCAGATACGCAGTATTTT.

The J gene is TRBJ2-2, the V gene TRBV18, with 7 bases matching TRBD1. The germline V gene encodes CDR1 KGHSH and CDR2 LQKENI. This CDR3 comprises 16 residues. V lost 2 bases, J lost 2 bases, and 5 bases stayed unmatched. The CDR3 DNA sequence: TGTGCCAGCTCACCATTGGCAGGGGGAAACACCGGGGAGCTGTTTTTT. Amino acids: CASSPLAGGNTGELFF.